Below, 8 T cell receptor beta chains from the same sample are listed, as sequenced in a study of blood T cell repertoires in COVID-19 (TCRdb year 2020). Library preparation employed the immunoSEQ multiplex PCR assay. TCRdb mirrors the immuneACCESS table, restricted to in-frame sequences. Some clones are absent from its copies; in checked studies, under half trace to an unresolved V gene, and the reason for the others is unknown. This sample holds 95,000 to 150,000 clones; around 63% were observed only once. 2% to 2.5% of the sample lies in the top ten. The sequencing input was peripheral blood. All receptors derive from a woman aged 70 to 79 with acute or convalescent COVID-19.

V gene TRBV9 combines with J gene TRBJ2-3; a possible D gene is TRBD1 (6 bases). Germline CDR1 reads SGDLS; CDR2 reads YYNGEE. Trimming pared 2 bases from V and 4 bases from J, leaving 11 bases between. This CDR3 contains 14 residues. The chain's CDR3 is CASSVDSRPDTQYF. The CDR3 DNA sequence: TGTGCCAGCAGCGTGGACAGCCGCCCAGATACGCAGTATTTT.

V usage is TRBV10-2 and J usage is TRBJ1-1, with TRBD1 as a possible D gene (6 bases). Between the trimmed V and J ends, which lost 6 bases and 7 bases, there was a span of 18 bases. Germline V lookup: CDR1 WSHSY, CDR2 SAAADI. The CDR3 consists of 14 residues. DNA for the CDR3: TGCGCCAGCAGGGGGGCCCGCTCGCCAAATGAAGCTTTCTTT. Its protein product is CASRGARSPNEAFF.

This clone was counted a few times. V gene TRBV3-1 (or the pseudogene TRBV3-2) combines with J gene TRBJ1-2; 7 bases map to TRBD1. The CDR3 spans 14 residues. The germline V gene has CDR1 LGHDT and CDR2 YNNKEL (reference sequence). J was trimmed by 7 bases and V by 2 bases; bases with no gene match: 7. CDR3: CASSQQGVMTGYTF. Written as DNA, the CDR3 is TGTGCCAGCAGCCAACAGGGGGTAATGACTGGCTACACCTTC.

The chain has TRBV9 and TRBJ1-5, with D possibly matching TRBD1 (6 bases). Per the germline V gene, CDR1 is SGDLS and CDR2 is YYNGEE. The length of the CDR3 is 15 residues. The V end lost 3 bases, the J end lost 2 bases, and 12 bases lay between the germline ends. CDR3: CASSAGGAGNQPQHF. CDR3 bases: TGTGCCAGCAGCGCGGGGGGCGCCGGCAATCAGCCCCAGCATTTT.

V usage is TRBV7-6 and J usage is TRBJ2-2; TRBD2 is a possible D gene (6 bases). CDR3 length equals 15 residues. V was cut by 1 base and J by 6 bases, with 12 bases left in between. Germline CDR1 reads SGHVS; CDR2 reads FNYEAQ. The CDR3 bases are TGTGCCAGCAGCTTAGACGGGAGAACGTCCGGGGAGCTGTTTTTT. Protein sequence: CASSLDGRTSGELFF.

The chain carries TRBV12-3 or TRBV12-4 and TRBJ2-3; D perhaps matches TRBD1 (5 bases). The CDR3 covers 13 residues. V lost 7 bases to trimming and J lost 7 bases, with 15 bases between them. DNA of the CDR3: TGTGCCAGCACTACCCAGGGCGCCCATACGCAGTATTTT. The encoded protein is CASTTQGAHTQYF.

The V call is TRBV30, the J call TRBJ2-2; D gene ambiguous. The CDR3 sequence is 13 residues long. Germline CDR1 and CDR2: GTSNPN and SVGIG (reference sequence). V lost 4 bases, J lost 6 bases, and 12 bases lay in between. The CDR3 region is CAWTVGQAGELFF. The CDR3 DNA is TGTGCCTGGACAGTGGGTCAGGCCGGGGAGCTGTTTTTT.

The chain is built from TRBV19 and TRBJ1-2; weak D call: TRBD1 (6 bases). Deletions cut 4 bases from V and 5 bases from J, with 20 bases between. The CDR3 contains 16 residues. Germline V gene lookup returns CDR1 LNHDA and CDR2 SQIVND (reference sequence). The DNA of the CDR3 is TGTGCCAGTAGTAGAAGTCGGGCAGGGGAAGGGTATGGCTACACCTTC. It codes for CASSRSRAGEGYGYTF.